This T cell receptor beta chain was retrieved from a study of CD8+CD57+ T cells in acquired aplastic anemia listed by TCRdb under 2018. Context from the whole study: Extracted DNA from sorted CD4+ and CD8+ cells averaged about 3 ug, ranging from 0.2 to 27.4 ug. CD8+CD57+ expansion was defined as a frequency above the mean frequency observed in healthy subjects.

CDR1 and CDR2, per the germline V gene, are SGHVS and FQNEAQ. V drops 5 bases and J drops 5 bases, leaving 16 bases in between. From its cysteine to its phenylalanine, the CDR3 spans 15 amino acids. Kept here is only the CDR3 DNA, which spans 45 bases and is read in frame from base 1. The patients picked for sequencing were ones in whom flow cytometry had shown an expansion of CD8+CD57+ cells. All patients had severe acquired aplastic anemia diagnosed by International Study of Aplastic Anemia and Agranulocytosis and Camitta criteria. No patient had received any therapy when blood was sampled. The study deep-sequenced TCR repertoires of sorted CD4+ and CD8+ blood T cells from severe aplastic anemia patients and healthy subjects. Patients were enrolled in the USA under clinicaltrials.gov protocols 00001620, 01623167, 00001397, 00071045, 00081523 and 00961064. Ficoll-Paque density gradient centrifugation was used to isolate peripheral blood mononuclear cells. Before DNA extraction, CD4+ and CD8+ T cells were sorted with FACS or magnetic beads.

TCR beta VDJ combination and CDR3 sequence profiling used genomic DNA as the template. An Illumina HiSeq 2000 was used for TCR repertoire sequencing. As for the authors' bioinformatics: Repertoires were assessed using TRBV/TRBJ rearrangement plots, CDR3 size and DJ length profiles, and Simpson's diversity index. The most abundant DNA sequence in the deep sequencing data was defined as the immunodominant clone. CDR3 amino acid sequences were screened for sharing across subjects and were compared with published repertoires and the VDJdb database. In-frame beta chains were kept once TCRdb had trimmed the public reads at Q25 with fastp and called clones with MiXCR. A single entry per CDR3 protein holds the most common genes and DNA from its merged rows. The V and J calls shown here were made by TCRdb, not taken from the authors' results. The sample profile shows some 200,000 distinct CDR3 sequences; about half of them were found once. The biggest ten clones account for 15% to 20% of the sample.

With regard to this clonotype: There is no known antigen for this receptor. No quality values exist for individual bases; no much larger clone is one base distant.

Summary of the overall study and its limitations: Between patients and healthy controls, no significant difference in CD8+ Simpson's diversity was found (P=0.060). Around 30 CD8+ CDR3 sequences were shared between patients and controls but appeared highly expressed in patients and within their immunodominant clones.

The specimen sequenced was sorted CD4+, CD8+, or CD8+CD57+ T cells (not recorded which) from PBMCs. The sequence is built from TRBV7-8 and TRBJ1-5, with a tentative D gene TRBD1 over 5 matching bases. This receptor was identified in a human donor with aplastic anemia. CDR3 loop: CASSPFGRGDQPQHF. The sequenced DNA is TGTGCCAGCAGCCCCTTCGGGAGAGGGGATCAGCCCCAGCATTTT. With all but the CDR3 taken from the reference TRBV7-8 and TRBJ1-5 genes, the full variable domain is: GAGVSQSPRYKVAKRGQDVALRCDPISGHVSLFWYQQALGQGPEFLTYFQNEAQLDKSGLPSDRFFAERPEGSVSTLKIQRTQQEDSAVYLCASSPFGRGDQPQHFGDGTRLSIL.